The rows below give T cell receptor beta chains drawn from one sample of a study of blood T cell repertoires in COVID-19. Method: immunoSEQ multiplex PCR; TCRdb's copy keeps in-frame clones and lacks some. Of over 250,000 clones in the sample, around 90% are singletons; the top ten hold 2.2%. Sequences were obtained from peripheral blood. Source of these receptors: a man aged 50 to 60 with acute or convalescent COVID-19. CDR3s include the opening cysteine and the closing phenylalanine or tryptophan. Each record gives: J gene, V gene, clone size, D gene, CDR3 protein, CDR3 DNA. D genes are given only for firm matches. A clone size is listed for some rows: how often the clone was seen (once, few, many), or a class if it is expanded.

>TRBJ1-5|TRBV27|NA|NA
CASSPGGQPQHF
TGTGCCAGCAGCCCGGGGGGCCAGCCCCAGCATTTT
>TRBJ1-4|TRBV19|NA|TRBD1
CASSPRQGSKLANEKLFF
TGTGCCAGTAGTCCCCGACAGGGATCGAAGTTGGCTAATGAAAAACTGTTTTTT
>TRBJ1-4|TRBV7-9|once|NA
CASSPGHATNEKLFF
TGTGCCAGCAGCCCTGGACACGCAACTAATGAAAAACTGTTTTTT
>TRBJ1-1|TRBV5-4|NA|TRBD1
CASSTETGGTEAFF
TGTGCCAGCAGCACGGAGACAGGGGGCACTGAAGCTTTCTTT
>TRBJ2-3|TRBV10-3|NA|NA
CAISRPPEGAPDTQYF
TGTGCCATCAGCCGCCCTCCGGAGGGCGCACCGGATACGCAGTATTTT
>TRBJ2-3|TRBV9|NA|NA
CASSVGSRTDTQYF
TGTGCCAGCAGCGTAGGTTCGAGGACAGATACGCAGTATTTT
>TRBJ1-2|TRBV6-5|NA|NA
CASSLGVRGFSYGYTF
TGTGCCAGCAGTTTGGGCGTTAGGGGATTTAGCTATGGCTACACCTTC
>TRBJ2-2|TRBV11-1|NA|NA
CASIQFPAGKELFF
TGTGCCAGCATCCAATTTCCGGCAGGGAAGGAGCTGTTTTTT
>TRBJ2-5|TRBV12-3/TRBV12-4|NA|TRBD2
CASSLRGEETQYF
TGTGCCAGCAGTTTACGGGGGGAAGAGACCCAGTACTTC
>TRBJ2-5|TRBV7-2|NA|TRBD2
CASSRRGGETQYF
TGTGCCAGCAGCAGGCGGGGGGGGGAGACCCAGTACTTC
>TRBJ1-5|TRBV9|NA|TRBD1
CASSVGGQGGQPQHF
TGTGCCAGCAGCGTCGGAGGACAGGGTGGTCAGCCCCAGCATTTT
>TRBJ1-1|TRBV4-1|NA|NA
CASSQVLRGRTEAFF
TGCGCCAGCAGCCAAGTTCTCCGGGGAAGGACTGAAGCTTTCTTT
>TRBJ2-7|TRBV12-3/TRBV12-4|NA|TRBD1
CASSRTGYDEQYF
TGTGCCAGCAGCCGGACAGGGTACGACGAGCAGTACTTC
>TRBJ1-2|TRBV19|NA|TRBD1
CATSGQGNYGYTF
TGTGCCACTTCGGGACAGGGGAACTATGGCTACACCTTC
>TRBJ1-1|TRBV11-2|few|NA
CASSLVRGSTEAFF
TGTGCCAGCAGCTTAGTCAGGGGCAGCACTGAAGCTTTCTTT
>TRBJ2-7|TRBV11-2|NA|TRBD2
CASSLDGLAGGYEQYF
TGTGCCAGCAGCTTAGATGGTCTAGCGGGGGGGTACGAGCAGTACTTC
>TRBJ1-5|TRBV3-1/TRBV3-2|NA|TRBD1
CASSLGTGVNQPQHF
TGTGCCAGCAGCCTTGGGACAGGGGTTAATCAGCCCCAGCATTTT
>TRBJ1-2|TRBV13|once|NA
CASSLGLVGARGYTF
TGTGCCAGCAGCTTAGGCCTTGTGGGCGCCCGGGGCTACACCTTC
>TRBJ2-3|TRBV2|once|TRBD2
CASRVAGEPPTQYF
TGTGCCAGCAGAGTAGCGGGGGAACCTCCTACGCAGTATTTT
>TRBJ2-3|TRBV10-1|NA|NA
CASSEGGSPPDTQYF
TGCGCCAGCAGTGAGGGGGGGTCCCCTCCAGATACGCAGTATTTT
>TRBJ2-2|TRBV5-1|NA|TRBD2
CASSLYLAGGPAGELFF
TGCGCCAGCAGCCTCTATCTAGCGGGGGGCCCAGCCGGGGAGCTGTTTTTT
>TRBJ2-3|TRBV11-3|once|TRBD2
CASSLRHGSSGGANTQYF
TGTGCCAGCAGCCTCCGCCATGGTTCTAGCGGGGGGGCGAATACGCAGTATTTT
>TRBJ1-2|TRBV3-1/TRBV3-2|NA|TRBD1
CASSIPGQSFGYGYTF
TGTGCCAGCAGCATTCCGGGACAGAGTTTTGGCTATGGCTACACCTTC
>TRBJ2-7|TRBV6-6|few|NA
CASSSVGRSSYEQYF
TGTGCCAGCAGTTCAGTGGGCCGAAGCTCCTACGAGCAGTACTTC
>TRBJ2-3|TRBV3-1/TRBV3-2|NA|TRBD1
CASSHTGAANRDTQYF
TGTGCCAGCAGCCATACAGGGGCCGCCAATAGAGATACGCAGTATTTT
>TRBJ1-1|TRBV11-2|NA|NA
CASSPLNTEAFF
TGTGCCAGCAGCCCCCTTAACACTGAAGCTTTCTTT
>TRBJ2-3|TRBV3-1/TRBV3-2|NA|TRBD2
CASSLIAGEFTDTQYF
TGTGCCAGCAGCCTAATAGCGGGGGAGTTCACAGATACGCAGTATTTT
>TRBJ1-2|TRBV27|NA|NA
CASSFSGFGGYTF
TGTGCCAGCAGTTTCTCCGGCTTCGGGGGCTACACCTTC
>TRBJ2-5|TRBV11-2|NA|TRBD2
CASTVAGGETQYF
TGTGCCAGCACCGTGGCGGGGGGAGAGACCCAGTACTTC
>TRBJ1-4|TRBV18|NA|TRBD1
CASSTQGANEKLFF
TGTGCCAGCTCAACTCAGGGGGCGAACGAAAAACTGTTTTTT
>TRBJ2-3|TRBV29-1|NA|NA
CSVGPDTQYF
TGCAGCGTTGGGCCAGATACGCAGTATTTT
>TRBJ2-1|TRBV5-5|once|TRBD2
CASSLVGLANNEQFF
TGTGCCAGCAGCTTGGTGGGACTAGCGAACAATGAGCAGTTCTTC
>TRBJ1-5|TRBV19|NA|TRBD1
CASTTPGQGQPQHF
TGTGCCAGTACCACTCCGGGACAGGGCCAGCCCCAGCATTTT
>TRBJ2-2|TRBV24-1|NA|TRBD1
CATGQGDTGELFF
TGTGCCACCGGACAGGGAGACACCGGGGAGCTGTTTTTT
>TRBJ1-3|TRBV10-3|NA|NA
CAIRGPDRSGNTIYF
TGTGCCATCAGGGGACCCGACAGGTCCGGAAACACCATATATTTT
>TRBJ2-7|TRBV5-4|NA|NA
CASSASSYEQYF
TGTGCCAGCAGCGCTAGCTCCTACGAGCAGTACTTC
>TRBJ1-1|TRBV10-3|NA|TRBD1
CAISGGTGENTEAFF
TGTGCCATCAGTGGGGGGACAGGAGAAAACACTGAAGCTTTCTTT
>TRBJ2-5|TRBV29-1|NA|TRBD1
CSVVDRGLIGTQYF
TGCAGCGTTGTCGACAGGGGGCTAATTGGGACCCAGTACTTC
>TRBJ2-1|TRBV2|NA|NA
CASRSAGTPNNEQFF
TGTGCCAGCAGATCCGCCGGGACACCAAACAATGAGCAGTTCTTC
>TRBJ2-1|TRBV28|NA|TRBD2
CASRRGTTWGNEQFF
TGTGCCAGCAGACGAGGGACTACCTGGGGGAATGAGCAGTTCTTC